This T cell receptor (beta chain) was observed in a study of cytomegalovirus exposure and HLA in healthy donors. This clone was picked up one time. The PCR made use of 60 Vbeta and 13 Jbeta primers. Clones were read by immunoSEQ multiplex PCR, and TCRdb kept only the in-frame ones, dropping some. The table includes roughly 100,000 clones, more than 70% detected once. The CDR3 spans 15 residues. Germline trimming cut 3 bases from V and 5 bases from J; bases unmatched to any gene: 2. Looked up from germline, CDR1 is SEHNR and CDR2 is FQNEAQ (reference sequence). Material for sequencing was PBMCs. The TCR comes from a man aged 25-45 years in good health and CMV-seronegative. This chain joins TRBV7-9 and TRBJ2-5; TRBD2 aligns across 14 bases. This CDR3 reads CASSLGLAGAETQYF. The CDR3 coding sequence is TGTGCCAGCAGCTTGGGACTAGCGGGAGCTGAGACCCAGTACTTC.